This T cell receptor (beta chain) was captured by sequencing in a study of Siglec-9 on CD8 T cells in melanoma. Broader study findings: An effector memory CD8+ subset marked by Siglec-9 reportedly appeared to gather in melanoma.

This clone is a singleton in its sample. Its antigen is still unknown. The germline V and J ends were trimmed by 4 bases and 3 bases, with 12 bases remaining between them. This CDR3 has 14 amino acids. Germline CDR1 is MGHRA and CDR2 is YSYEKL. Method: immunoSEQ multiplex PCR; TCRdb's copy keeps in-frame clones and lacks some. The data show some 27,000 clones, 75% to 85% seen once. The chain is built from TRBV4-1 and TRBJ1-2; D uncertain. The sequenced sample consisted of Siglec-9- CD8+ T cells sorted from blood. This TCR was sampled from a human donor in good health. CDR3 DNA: TGCGCCAGCAGCCCCCTGGAAGATGACTATGGCTACACCTTC. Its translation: CASSPLEDDYGYTF.